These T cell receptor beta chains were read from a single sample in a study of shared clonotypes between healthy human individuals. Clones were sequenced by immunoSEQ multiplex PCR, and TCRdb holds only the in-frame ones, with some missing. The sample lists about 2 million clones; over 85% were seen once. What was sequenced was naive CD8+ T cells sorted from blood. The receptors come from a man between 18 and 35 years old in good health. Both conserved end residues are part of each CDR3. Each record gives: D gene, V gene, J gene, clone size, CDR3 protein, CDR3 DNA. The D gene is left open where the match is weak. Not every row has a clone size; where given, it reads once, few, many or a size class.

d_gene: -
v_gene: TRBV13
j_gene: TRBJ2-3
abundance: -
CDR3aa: CASSTRLDSTDTQYF
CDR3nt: TGTGCCAGCAGCACCCGCCTAGATAGCACAGATACGCAGTATTTT

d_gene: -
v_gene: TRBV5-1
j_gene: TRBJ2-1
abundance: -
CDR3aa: CASSSDGHLNSYNEQFF
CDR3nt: TGCGCCAGCAGCTCAGACGGACACCTAAACTCCTACAATGAGCAGTTCTTC

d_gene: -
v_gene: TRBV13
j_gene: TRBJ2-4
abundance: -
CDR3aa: CASSVGRAKNIQYF
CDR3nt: TGTGCCAGCAGCGTCGGGAGAGCCAAAAACATTCAGTACTTC

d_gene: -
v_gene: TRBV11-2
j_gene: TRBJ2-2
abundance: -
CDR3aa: CASSFAADTGELFF
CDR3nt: TGTGCCAGCAGCTTCGCAGCGGACACCGGGGAGCTGTTTTTT

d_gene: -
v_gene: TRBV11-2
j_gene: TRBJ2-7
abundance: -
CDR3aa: CASSLARDEQYF
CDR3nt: TGTGCCAGCAGCTTAGCCAGGGACGAGCAGTACTTC

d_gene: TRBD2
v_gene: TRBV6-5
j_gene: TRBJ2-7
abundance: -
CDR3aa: CASSYGAGVGEQYF
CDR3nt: TGTGCCAGCAGTTACGGGGCGGGAGTCGGAGAGCAGTACTTC

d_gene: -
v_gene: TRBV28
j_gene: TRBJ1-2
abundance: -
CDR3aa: CASSLRTYGYTF
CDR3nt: TGTGCCAGCAGTTTAAGGACCTATGGCTACACCTTC

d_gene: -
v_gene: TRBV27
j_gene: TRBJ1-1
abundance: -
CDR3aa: CASSLTALNTEAFF
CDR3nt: TGTGCCAGCAGTTTAACCGCGCTTAACACTGAAGCTTTCTTT

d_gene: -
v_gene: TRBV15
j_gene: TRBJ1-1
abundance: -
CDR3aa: CATSRGSDPNTEAFF
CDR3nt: TGTGCCACCAGCAGAGGATCAGACCCGAACACTGAAGCTTTCTTT

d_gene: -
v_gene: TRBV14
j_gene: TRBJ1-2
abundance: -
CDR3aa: CASSYGDGAGYTF
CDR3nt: TGTGCCAGCAGCTACGGAGACGGGGCCGGCTACACCTTC

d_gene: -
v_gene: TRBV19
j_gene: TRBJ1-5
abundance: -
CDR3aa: CASSIDTGINQPQHF
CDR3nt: TGTGCCAGTAGTATAGATACAGGGATTAATCAGCCCCAGCATTTT

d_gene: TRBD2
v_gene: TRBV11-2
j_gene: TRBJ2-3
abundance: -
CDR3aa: CASSSQWLAGVEETDTQYF
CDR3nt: TGTGCCAGCAGCTCACAATGGTTAGCGGGAGTTGAGGAAACAGATACGCAGTATTTT

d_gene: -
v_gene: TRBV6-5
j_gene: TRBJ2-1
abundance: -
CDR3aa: CASSYVAEGTLDEQFF
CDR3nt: TGTGCCAGCAGTTACGTGGCGGAGGGGACTTTGGATGAGCAGTTCTTC

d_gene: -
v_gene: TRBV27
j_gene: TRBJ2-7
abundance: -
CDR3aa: CASSLRGSPYEQYF
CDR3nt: TGTGCCAGCAGTTTAAGGGGGTCCCCCTACGAGCAGTACTTC

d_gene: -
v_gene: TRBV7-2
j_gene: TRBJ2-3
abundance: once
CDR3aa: CANSFGDTQYF
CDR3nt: TGTGCCAACTCATTTGGAGATACGCAGTATTTT

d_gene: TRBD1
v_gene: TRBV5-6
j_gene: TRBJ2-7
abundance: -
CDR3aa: CASSEGQGVFDEQYF
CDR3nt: TGTGCCAGCAGCGAGGGACAGGGGGTCTTTGACGAGCAGTACTTC

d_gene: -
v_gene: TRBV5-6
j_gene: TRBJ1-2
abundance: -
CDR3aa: CASSLATGMKYGYTF
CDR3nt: TGTGCCAGCAGCTTGGCCACAGGCATGAAATATGGCTACACCTTC

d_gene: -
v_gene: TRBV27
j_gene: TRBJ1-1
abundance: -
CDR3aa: CASSLSPPHRDLTEAFF
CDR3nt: TGTGCCAGCAGTTTATCCCCCCCCCACAGGGATCTCACTGAAGCTTTCTTT

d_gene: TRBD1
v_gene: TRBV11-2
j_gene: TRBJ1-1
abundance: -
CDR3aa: CASGDRVAEAFF
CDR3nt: TGTGCCAGCGGGGACAGGGTTGCTGAAGCTTTCTTT

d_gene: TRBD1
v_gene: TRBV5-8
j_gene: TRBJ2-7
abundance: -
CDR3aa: CASSPTGGMYEQYF
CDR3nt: TGTGCCAGCAGCCCGACAGGGGGCATGTACGAGCAGTACTTC

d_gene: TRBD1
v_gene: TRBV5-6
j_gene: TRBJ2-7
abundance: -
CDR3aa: CASSATGNYEQYF
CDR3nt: TGTGCCAGCAGCGCGACAGGGAATTACGAGCAGTACTTC

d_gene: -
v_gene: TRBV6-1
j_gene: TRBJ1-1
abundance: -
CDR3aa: CASSEEGGGTEAFF
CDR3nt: TGTGCCAGCAGTGAAGAGGGGGGCGGCACTGAAGCTTTCTTT

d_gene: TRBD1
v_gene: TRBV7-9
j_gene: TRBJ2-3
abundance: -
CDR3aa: CASSHPLLDRALLTDTQYF
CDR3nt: TGTGCCAGCAGCCACCCTTTGTTGGACAGGGCCCTCCTCACAGATACGCAGTATTTT

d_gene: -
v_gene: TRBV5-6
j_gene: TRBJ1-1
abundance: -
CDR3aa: CASSLGGIPFF
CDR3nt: TGTGCCAGCAGCTTGGGAGGGATACCTTTCTTT

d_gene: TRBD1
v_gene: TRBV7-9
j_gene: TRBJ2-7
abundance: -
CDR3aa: CASSPGQDPYEQYF
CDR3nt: TGTGCCAGCAGCCCCGGACAGGACCCCTACGAGCAGTACTTC

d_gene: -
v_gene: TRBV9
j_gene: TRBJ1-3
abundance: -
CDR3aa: CASSVGGFGNTIYF
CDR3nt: TGTGCCAGCAGCGTAGGGGGTTTTGGAAACACCATATATTTT

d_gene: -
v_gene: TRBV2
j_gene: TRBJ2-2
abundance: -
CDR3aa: CASSTGTTGELFF
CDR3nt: TGTGCCAGCAGTACAGGGACCACCGGGGAGCTGTTTTTT

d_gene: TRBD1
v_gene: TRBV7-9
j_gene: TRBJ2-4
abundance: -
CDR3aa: CASSSNRGLAKNIQYF
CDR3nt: TGTGCCAGCAGCTCAAACAGGGGTCTAGCCAAAAACATTCAGTACTTC

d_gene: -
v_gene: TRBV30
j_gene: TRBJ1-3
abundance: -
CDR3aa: CAWSAGDGNTIYF
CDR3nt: TGTGCCTGGAGTGCGGGAGACGGAAACACCATATATTTT

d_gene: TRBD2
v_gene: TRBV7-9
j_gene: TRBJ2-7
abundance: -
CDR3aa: CASSSTTSTHEQYF
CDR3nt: TGTGCCAGCAGCTCAACGACTAGCACCCACGAGCAGTACTTC

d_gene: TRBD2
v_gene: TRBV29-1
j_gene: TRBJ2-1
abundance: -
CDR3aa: CSVAPSGRLDEQFF
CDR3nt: TGCAGCGTTGCTCCTAGCGGGAGACTCGATGAGCAGTTCTTC

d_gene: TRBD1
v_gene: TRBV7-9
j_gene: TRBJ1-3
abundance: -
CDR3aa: CASSPDRVSGNTIYF
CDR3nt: TGTGCCAGCAGCCCTGACAGGGTCTCTGGAAACACCATATATTTT

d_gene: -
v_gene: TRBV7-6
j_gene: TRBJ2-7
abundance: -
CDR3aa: CASSAFVRDEQYF
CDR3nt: TGTGCCAGCAGCGCCTTTGTCAGGGACGAGCAGTACTTC

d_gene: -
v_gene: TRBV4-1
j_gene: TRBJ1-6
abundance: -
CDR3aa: CASSQDTRQTSYNSPLHF
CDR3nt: TGCGCCAGCAGCCAAGATACCCGCCAGACCTCCTATAATTCACCCCTCCACTTT

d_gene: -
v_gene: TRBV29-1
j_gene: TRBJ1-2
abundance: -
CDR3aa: CSVVWGDYGYTF
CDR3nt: TGCAGCGTTGTATGGGGGGACTATGGCTACACCTTC

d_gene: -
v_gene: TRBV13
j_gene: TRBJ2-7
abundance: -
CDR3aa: CASSLDSYEQYF
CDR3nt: TGTGCCAGCAGCTTAGATTCCTACGAGCAGTACTTC

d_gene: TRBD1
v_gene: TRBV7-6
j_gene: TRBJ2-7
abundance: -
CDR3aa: CASSLVLGQGPSYEQYF
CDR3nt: TGTGCCAGCAGCTTAGTGTTGGGACAGGGTCCCTCCTACGAGCAGTACTTC

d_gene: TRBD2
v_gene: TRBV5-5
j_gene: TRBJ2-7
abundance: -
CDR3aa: CASRPGLAAQDYEQYF
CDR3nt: TGTGCCAGCAGACCGGGACTAGCGGCCCAGGACTACGAGCAGTACTTC

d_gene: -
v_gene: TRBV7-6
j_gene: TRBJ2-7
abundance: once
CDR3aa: CASSLAPAHYEQYF
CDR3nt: TGTGCCAGCAGCTTAGCGCCAGCACACTACGAGCAGTACTTC

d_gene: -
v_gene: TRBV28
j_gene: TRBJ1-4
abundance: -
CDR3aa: CASSLYGNEKLFF
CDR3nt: TGTGCCAGCAGTTTATATGGGAATGAAAAACTGTTTTTT

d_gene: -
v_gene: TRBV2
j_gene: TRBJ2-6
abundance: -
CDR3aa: CASTIDLGLSSGANVLTF
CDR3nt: TGTGCCAGCACGATCGATTTGGGTCTTAGCTCTGGGGCCAACGTCCTGACTTTC

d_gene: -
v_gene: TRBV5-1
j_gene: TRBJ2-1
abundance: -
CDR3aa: CASSLASSYNEQFF
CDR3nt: TGCGCCAGCAGCTTGGCCTCCTCCTACAATGAGCAGTTCTTC

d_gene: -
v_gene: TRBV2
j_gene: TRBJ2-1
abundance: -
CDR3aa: CASSGNRQSSYNEQFF
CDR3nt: TGTGCCAGCAGTGGCAATCGGCAGAGCTCCTACAATGAGCAGTTCTTC

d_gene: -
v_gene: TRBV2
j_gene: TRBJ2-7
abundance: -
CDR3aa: CASSDPSEGALSSYEQYF
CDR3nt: TGTGCCAGCAGCGACCCCTCGGAGGGGGCGCTTTCTTCCTACGAGCAGTACTTC

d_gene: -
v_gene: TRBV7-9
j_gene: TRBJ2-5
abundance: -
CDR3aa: CASSPEGGQETQYF
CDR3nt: TGTGCCAGCAGCCCAGAGGGCGGCCAAGAGACCCAGTACTTC

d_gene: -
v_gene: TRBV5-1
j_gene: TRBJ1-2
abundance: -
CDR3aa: CASSYDGVGDGYTF
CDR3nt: TGCGCCAGCAGCTATGACGGGGTAGGGGATGGCTACACCTTC

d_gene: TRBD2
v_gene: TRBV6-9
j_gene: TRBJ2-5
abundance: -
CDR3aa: CARGCTSGGSTVPETQYF
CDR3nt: TGTGCCAGAGGGTGCACTAGCGGGGGGAGCACCGTTCCGGAGACCCAGTACTTC

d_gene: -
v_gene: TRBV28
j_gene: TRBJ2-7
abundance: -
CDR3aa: CASSPAAGHSYEQYF
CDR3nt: TGTGCCAGCAGTCCCGCGGCGGGACATTCCTACGAGCAGTACTTC

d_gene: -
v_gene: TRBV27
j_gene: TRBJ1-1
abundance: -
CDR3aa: CASSLSGAGTEAFF
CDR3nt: TGTGCCAGCAGTTTATCAGGGGCCGGCACTGAAGCTTTCTTT

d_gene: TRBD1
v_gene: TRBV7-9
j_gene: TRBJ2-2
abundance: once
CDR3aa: CASSAQQGANTGELFF
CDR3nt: TGTGCCAGCAGCGCCCAGCAGGGGGCGAACACCGGGGAGCTGTTTTTT

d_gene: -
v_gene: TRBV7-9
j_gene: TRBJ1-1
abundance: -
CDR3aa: CASSLGSEAFF
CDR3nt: TGTGCCAGCAGCTTGGGATCTGAAGCTTTCTTT

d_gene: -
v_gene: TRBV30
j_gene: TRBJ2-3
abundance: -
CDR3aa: CAWSVPDRGPDTQYF
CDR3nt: TGTGCCTGGAGTGTGCCCGACAGAGGTCCAGATACGCAGTATTTT

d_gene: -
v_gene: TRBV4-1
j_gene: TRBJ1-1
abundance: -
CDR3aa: CASSQDRATGPERNTEAFF
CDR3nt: TGCGCCAGCAGCCAAGATCGAGCCACAGGGCCTGAAAGGAACACTGAAGCTTTCTTT

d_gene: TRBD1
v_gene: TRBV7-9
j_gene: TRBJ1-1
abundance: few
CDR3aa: CASSLPEGGRTEAFF
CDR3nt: TGTGCCAGCAGCCTTCCCGAAGGGGGCCGCACTGAAGCTTTCTTT

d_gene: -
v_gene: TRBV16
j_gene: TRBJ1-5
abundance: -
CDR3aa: CASSQWGGNQPQHF
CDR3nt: TGTGCCAGCAGCCAATGGGGGGGCAATCAGCCCCAGCATTTT

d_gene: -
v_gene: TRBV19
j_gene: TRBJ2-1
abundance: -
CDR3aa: CASSIDHSGEQFF
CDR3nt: TGTGCCAGTAGTATAGATCATAGCGGTGAGCAGTTCTTC

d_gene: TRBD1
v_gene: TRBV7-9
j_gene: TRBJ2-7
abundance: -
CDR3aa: CASSPQTGVYEQYF
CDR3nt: TGTGCCAGCAGCCCCCAGACAGGGGTGTACGAGCAGTACTTC

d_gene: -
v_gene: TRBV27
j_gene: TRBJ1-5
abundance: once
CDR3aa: CASSSGQNQPQHF
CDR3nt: TGTGCCAGCAGTTCCGGACAGAATCAGCCCCAGCATTTT

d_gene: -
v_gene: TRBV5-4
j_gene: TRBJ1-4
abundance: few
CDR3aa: CASSHQGGNEKLFF
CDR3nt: TGTGCCAGCAGTCACCAGGGAGGTAATGAAAAACTGTTTTTT